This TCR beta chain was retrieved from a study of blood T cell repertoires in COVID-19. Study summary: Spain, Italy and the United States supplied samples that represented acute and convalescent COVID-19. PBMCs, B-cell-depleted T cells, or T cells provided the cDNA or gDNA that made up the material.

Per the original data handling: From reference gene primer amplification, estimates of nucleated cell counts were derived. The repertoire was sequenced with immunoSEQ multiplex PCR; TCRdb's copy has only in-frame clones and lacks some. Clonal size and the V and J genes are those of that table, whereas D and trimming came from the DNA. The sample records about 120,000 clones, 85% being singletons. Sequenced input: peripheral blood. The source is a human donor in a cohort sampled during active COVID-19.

Here the CDR3 reads CASSQVAGISTDTQYF. Written as DNA, the CDR3 is TGCGCCAGCAGCCAAGTAGCGGGGATAAGCACAGATACGCAGTATTTT. The chain carries TRBV4-1 and TRBJ2-3, with 8 positions matching TRBD2. V was pared by 1 base and J by 0 bases, with 3 bases of the junction left unmatched. The CDR3 contains 16 residues. CDR1 MGHRA and CDR2 YSYEKL come from the germline V gene.